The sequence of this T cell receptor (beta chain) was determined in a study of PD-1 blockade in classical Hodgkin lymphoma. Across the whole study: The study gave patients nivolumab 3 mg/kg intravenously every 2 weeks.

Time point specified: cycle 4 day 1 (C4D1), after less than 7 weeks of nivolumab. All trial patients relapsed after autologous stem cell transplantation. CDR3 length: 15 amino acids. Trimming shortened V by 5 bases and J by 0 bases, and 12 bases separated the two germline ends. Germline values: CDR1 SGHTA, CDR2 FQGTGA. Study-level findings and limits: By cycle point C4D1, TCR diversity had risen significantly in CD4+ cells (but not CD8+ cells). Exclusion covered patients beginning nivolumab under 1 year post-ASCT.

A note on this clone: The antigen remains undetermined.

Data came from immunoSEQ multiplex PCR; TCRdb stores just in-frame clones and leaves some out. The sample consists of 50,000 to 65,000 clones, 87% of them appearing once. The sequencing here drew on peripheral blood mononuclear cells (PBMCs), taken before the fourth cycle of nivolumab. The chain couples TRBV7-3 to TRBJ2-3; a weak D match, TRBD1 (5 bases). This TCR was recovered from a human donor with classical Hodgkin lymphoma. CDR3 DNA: TGTGCCAGCAGCCGTACTGGGGCTAGCACAGATACGCAGTATTTT. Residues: CASSRTGASTDTQYF.